A selection of T cell receptor beta chains follows, all from one sample in a study of response to subunit inactivated influenza vaccine. TCRdb called the RT-PCR reads again in MiXCR, with one record for every CDR3 protein. The sample lists 150,000 to 200,000 distinct CDR3 sequences; approximately 12% were seen once. The sample also formed part of further work on T cells expressing NK-cell markers.

Specimen: CD8+ T cells sorted from PBMCs, collected approximately 12 days after vaccination. Every receptor here comes from a man aged 45-60 years who received an inactivated influenza vaccine. Both conserved end residues are part of each CDR3. D genes are given only for firm matches. Not all rows give a size; the values are once, few, many and, for expanded clones, a class.

J: TRBJ2-3
D: .
V: TRBV5-6
size: .
CDR3: CASSLVLIDTQYF
DNA: TGTGCCAGCAGCTTGGTACTGATAGATACGCAGTATTTT

J: TRBJ2-1
D: TRBD2
V: TRBV18
size: few
CDR3: CASSPAGGYNEQFF
DNA: TGTGCCAGCTCACCAGCGGGGGGCTACAATGAGCAGTTCTTC

J: TRBJ2-5
D: TRBD2
V: TRBV28
size: .
CDR3: CASSPGTSGEETQYF
DNA: TGTGCCAGCAGCCCCGGGACTAGCGGGGAAGAGACCCAGTACTTC

J: TRBJ2-7
D: TRBD2
V: TRBV20-1
size: many
CDR3: CSALPRPGGSYEQYF
DNA: TGCAGTGCTCTCCCCCGTCCGGGAGGCTCCTACGAGCAGTACTTC

J: TRBJ2-5
D: .
V: TRBV11-1
size: many
CDR3: CASSLIVILEEAVDQETQYF
DNA: TGTGCCAGCAGCTTAATAGTAATACTAGAGGAGGCCGTGGACCAAGAGACCCAGTACTTC

J: TRBJ2-3
D: .
V: TRBV23-1
size: .
CDR3: CASSQSALRGAADTQYF
DNA: TGCGCCAGCAGTCAATCTGCCCTACGGGGCGCAGCAGATACGCAGTATTTT

J: TRBJ1-2
D: .
V: TRBV12-3/TRBV12-4
size: .
CDR3: CASTIRNSNYGYTF
DNA: TGTGCCAGCACAATCAGAAACTCTAACTATGGCTACACCTTC

J: TRBJ1-2
D: .
V: TRBV20-1
size: many
CDR3: CSARDPANYGYTF
DNA: TGCAGTGCTAGAGATCCCGCTAACTATGGCTACACCTTC

J: TRBJ2-6
D: .
V: TRBV7-9
size: .
CDR3: CASSLVGVAGANVLTF
DNA: TGTGCCAGCAGCTTAGTAGGGGTAGCTGGGGCCAACGTCCTGACTTTC

J: TRBJ1-5
D: .
V: TRBV27
size: few
CDR3: CASSLSSSSNQPQHF
DNA: TGTGCCAGCAGTTTATCGTCGAGTAGCAATCAGCCCCAGCATTTT

J: TRBJ2-7
D: TRBD1
V: TRBV5-1
size: many
CDR3: CASSLEAGGYEQYF
DNA: TGCGCCAGCAGCTTGGAGGCAGGGGGCTACGAGCAGTACTTC

J: TRBJ2-1
D: .
V: TRBV20-1
size: .
CDR3: CSARGRYSYNEQFF
DNA: TGCAGTGCTAGAGGGCGGTACTCCTACAATGAGCAGTTCTTC

J: TRBJ2-7
D: .
V: TRBV29-1
size: many
CDR3: CSVSGLRTNSYEQYF
DNA: TGCAGCGTTAGTGGCCTCCGGACCAATTCCTACGAGCAGTACTTC

J: TRBJ2-1
D: .
V: TRBV14
size: few
CDR3: CASSQDGRPSYNEQFF
DNA: TGTGCCAGCAGCCAAGATGGGCGACCCTCCTACAATGAGCAGTTCTTC

J: TRBJ2-7
D: .
V: TRBV4-2
size: many
CDR3: CASSQDGPSSSYEQYF
DNA: TGTGCCAGCAGCCAAGATGGTCCCTCGAGCTCCTACGAGCAGTACTTC

J: TRBJ2-2
D: .
V: TRBV6-5
size: few
CDR3: CASSYHRSTGELFF
DNA: TGTGCCAGCAGTTACCACCGTTCCACCGGGGAGCTGTTTTTT

J: TRBJ2-7
D: .
V: TRBV27
size: many
CDR3: CASSFGPSYEQYF
DNA: TGTGCCAGCAGTTTTGGGCCAAGCTACGAGCAGTACTTC

J: TRBJ1-1
D: .
V: TRBV6-1
size: .
CDR3: CASSDSLNTEAFF
DNA: TGTGCCAGCAGTGACAGCTTGAACACTGAAGCTTTCTTT

J: TRBJ2-3
D: .
V: TRBV5-6
size: few
CDR3: CASSPPPELYTDTQYF
DNA: TGTGCCAGCAGCCCGCCTCCTGAACTTTACACAGATACGCAGTATTTT

J: TRBJ2-2
D: TRBD2
V: TRBV28
size: .
CDR3: CASSFSTSGRADTGELFF
DNA: TGTGCCAGCAGTTTCTCGACTAGCGGGAGGGCCGACACCGGGGAGCTGTTTTTT

J: TRBJ2-3
D: .
V: TRBV14
size: few
CDR3: CASSQDGGNTQYF
DNA: TGTGCCAGCAGCCAAGATGGAGGAAATACGCAGTATTTT

J: TRBJ2-7
D: .
V: TRBV29-1
size: few
CDR3: CSVEDLAYEQYF
DNA: TGCAGCGTGGAGGACCTAGCCTACGAGCAGTACTTC

J: TRBJ2-3
D: TRBD2
V: TRBV7-8
size: few
CDR3: CASSSSFTGLAGADTQYF
DNA: TGTGCCAGCAGCTCAAGCTTTACGGGACTAGCGGGGGCAGATACGCAGTATTTT

J: TRBJ2-1
D: .
V: TRBV9
size: few
CDR3: CASSVAGGHNEQFF
DNA: TGTGCCAGCAGCGTAGCGGGGGGCCACAATGAGCAGTTCTTC

J: TRBJ2-2
D: .
V: TRBV12-3/TRBV12-4
size: many
CDR3: CASSLSGNTGELFF
DNA: TGTGCCAGCAGTTTATCCGGGAACACCGGGGAGCTGTTTTTT

J: TRBJ2-3
D: TRBD2
V: TRBV7-9
size: many
CDR3: CASSHISGNQRDTQYF
DNA: TGTGCCAGCAGTCACATTAGCGGGAACCAGAGAGATACGCAGTATTTT

J: TRBJ2-3
D: TRBD1
V: TRBV5-6
size: few
CDR3: CASRVNTPRTGGWSDTQYF
DNA: TGTGCCAGCAGAGTCAATACCCCCAGAACAGGGGGCTGGTCAGATACGCAGTATTTT

J: TRBJ1-1
D: .
V: TRBV12-3/TRBV12-4
size: few
CDR3: CASSFGGSLNTEAFF
DNA: TGTGCCAGCAGTTTTGGGGGCAGCTTAAACACTGAAGCTTTCTTT

J: TRBJ1-1
D: .
V: TRBV4-3
size: few
CDR3: CASSQEDQWMTEAFF
DNA: TGCGCCAGCAGCCAAGAGGACCAGTGGATGACTGAAGCTTTCTTT

J: TRBJ2-2
D: .
V: TRBV5-1
size: many
CDR3: CASSEGGNTGELFF
DNA: TGCGCCAGCAGTGAGGGAGGTAACACCGGGGAGCTGTTTTTT

J: TRBJ2-2
D: .
V: TRBV28
size: .
CDR3: CASSFRRSGELFF
DNA: TGTGCCAGCAGTTTTCGGAGGTCCGGGGAGCTGTTTTTT

J: TRBJ2-6
D: .
V: TRBV7-6
size: .
CDR3: CASSTTAQGPSGANVLTF
DNA: TGTGCCAGCAGCACCACCGCACAGGGCCCATCTGGGGCCAACGTCCTGACTTTC

J: TRBJ2-1
D: .
V: TRBV4-3
size: .
CDR3: CASSQVFLYNEQFF
DNA: TGCGCCAGCAGCCAAGTCTTCCTCTACAATGAGCAGTTCTTC

J: TRBJ2-7
D: .
V: TRBV3-1
size: few
CDR3: CASSQDDGTSYYEQYF
DNA: TGTGCCAGCAGCCAAGACGACGGGACTTCCTACTACGAGCAGTACTTC

J: TRBJ1-6
D: .
V: TRBV5-1
size: few
CDR3: CASSLAVDSPLHF
DNA: TGCGCCAGCAGCTTGGCCGTAGATTCACCCCTCCACTTT

J: TRBJ1-1
D: TRBD1
V: TRBV19
size: few
CDR3: CASSHRGMNWNTEAFF
DNA: TGTGCCAGTAGTCACAGGGGGATGAATTGGAACACTGAAGCTTTCTTT

J: TRBJ1-1
D: .
V: TRBV7-9
size: few
CDR3: CASSLVRQGSTEAFF
DNA: TGTGCCAGCAGCTTAGTGCGGCAGGGGTCCACTGAAGCTTTCTTT

J: TRBJ2-1
D: TRBD2
V: TRBV27
size: few
CDR3: CASSLSSGGAYEQFF
DNA: TGTGCCAGCAGTTTATCGAGCGGGGGGGCCTATGAGCAGTTCTTC

J: TRBJ2-6
D: .
V: TRBV27
size: .
CDR3: CASRPLSGANVLTF
DNA: TGTGCCAGCCGTCCCCTCTCTGGGGCCAACGTCCTGACTTTC

J: TRBJ2-1
D: TRBD2
V: TRBV3-1
size: many
CDR3: CASSAGTSGSNEQFF
DNA: TGTGCCAGCAGCGCCGGGACTAGCGGGAGCAATGAGCAGTTCTTC

J: TRBJ2-1
D: TRBD2
V: TRBV12-3/TRBV12-4
size: .
CDR3: CASRTSGANEQFF
DNA: TGTGCCAGCAGGACTAGCGGGGCAAATGAGCAGTTCTTC

J: TRBJ2-5
D: .
V: TRBV7-8
size: few
CDR3: CASSSLHSRLETQYF
DNA: TGTGCCAGCAGCTCCCTTCACTCGAGGTTAGAGACCCAGTACTTC

J: TRBJ1-2
D: .
V: TRBV2
size: .
CDR3: CASSESTGVGYTF
DNA: TGTGCCAGCAGTGAATCGACAGGCGTCGGCTACACCTTC

J: TRBJ2-5
D: .
V: TRBV7-9
size: .
CDR3: CASSFGPFQETQYF
DNA: TGTGCCAGCAGCTTTGGGCCATTCCAAGAGACCCAGTACTTC

J: TRBJ1-6
D: TRBD1
V: TRBV4-2
size: few
CDR3: CASSQGDSNNSPLHF
DNA: TGTGCCAGCAGCCAAGGGGACAGTAATAATTCACCCCTCCACTTT

J: TRBJ2-7
D: .
V: TRBV4-1
size: .
CDR3: CASSPQSSSRHEQYF
DNA: TGCGCCAGCAGCCCACAGAGCTCTAGTCGGCACGAGCAGTACTTC

J: TRBJ2-1
D: .
V: TRBV29-1
size: .
CDR3: CSVEQHTFGNEQFF
DNA: TGCAGCGTTGAGCAGCATACCTTCGGGAATGAGCAGTTCTTC

J: TRBJ2-7
D: .
V: TRBV4-3
size: .
CDR3: CASSLRFFGTYEQYF
DNA: TGCGCCAGCAGCCTACGTTTCTTCGGGACCTACGAGCAGTACTTC

J: TRBJ2-7
D: .
V: TRBV2
size: few
CDR3: CASSVNRVYEQYF
DNA: TGTGCCAGCAGTGTTAACAGGGTCTACGAGCAGTACTTC

J: TRBJ1-1
D: TRBD1
V: TRBV2
size: few
CDR3: CASSQGLTGFTEAFF
DNA: TGTGCCAGCAGCCAAGGACTGACAGGGTTCACTGAAGCTTTCTTT

J: TRBJ2-3
D: TRBD2
V: TRBV29-1
size: few
CDR3: CSVGTSGTTDTQYF
DNA: TGCAGCGTTGGGACTAGCGGGACCACAGATACGCAGTATTTT

J: TRBJ2-7
D: TRBD1
V: TRBV29-1
size: many
CDR3: CSVPGQGIYEQYF
DNA: TGCAGCGTCCCAGGACAGGGTATATACGAGCAGTACTTC

J: TRBJ2-1
D: .
V: TRBV4-3
size: .
CDR3: CASSQEVGAKEQFF
DNA: TGCGCCAGCAGCCAAGAGGTAGGGGCGAAAGAGCAGTTCTTC